One and the same sample provided the 20 T cell receptor beta chains below, sequenced in a study of blood T cell repertoires in COVID-19. Method: immunoSEQ multiplex PCR; TCRdb's copy keeps in-frame clones and lacks some. The sample contains 250,000 or so clones, about 85% of which appear only once. The sample comprised PBMCs or T cells enriched from blood (not recorded which). These receptors all stem from a man aged 25-45 years who had recovered from COVID-19.

This clone was seen a single time. The V gene is TRBV11-2, the J gene TRBJ1-2; D might be TRBD1 (6 bases). Trimming took off 5 bases at V and 1 base at J, with 23 bases between the two ends. The CDR3 loop spans 18 amino acids. Per the germline V gene, CDR1 is SGHAT and CDR2 is FQNNGV. As DNA, the CDR3 is TGTGCCAGCAGCAAAATGTCGGGACACCGAGAAGATAACTATGGCTACACCTTC. It is translated as CASSKMSGHREDNYGYTF.

The chain is built from TRBV12-3 or TRBV12-4 and TRBJ2-5; D may be TRBD1 (5 bases). Trimming pared 3 bases from V and 2 bases from J, leaving 7 bases between. This CDR3 is built from 13 residues. CDR3 coding DNA: TGTGCCAGCAGTTTGGGGCTTCAAGAGACCCAGTACTTC. Its translation is CASSLGLQETQYF.

The chain couples TRBV11-3 to TRBJ2-1; D is possibly TRBD2 (6 bases). This CDR3 comprises 15 residues. Deletions cut 1 base from V and 8 bases from J, with 15 bases between. Per the germline V gene, CDR1 is SGHNT and CDR2 is YENEEA. The CDR3 sequence is CASSLGGGVGYEQFF. CDR3 in DNA: TGTGCCAGCAGCTTAGGAGGCGGGGTAGGCTATGAGCAGTTCTTC.

The V and J genes are TRBV7-2 and TRBJ2-7; TRBD2 is a possible D gene (6 bases). V dropped 3 bases and J dropped 1 base, with 10 bases sitting between them. The germline gives CDR1 SGHTA, CDR2 FQGNSA. CDR3 length: 14 amino acids. This CDR3 is CASSFAGPSYEQYF. CDR3 in DNA: TGTGCCAGCAGCTTCGCGGGACCATCCTACGAGCAGTACTTC.

The chain links TRBV3-1 (or the pseudogene TRBV3-2) to TRBJ2-7, with 10 bases aligning to TRBD2. The germline gives CDR1 LGHDT, CDR2 YNNKEL (reference sequence). The CDR3 contains 21 residues. J lost 2 bases, V lost 4 bases, and 23 bases had no gene match. CDR3 coding DNA: TGTGCCAGCAGCCTCTCCGGGTCGTCGTGGACTAGCGGCTCCTTTCCCTACGAGCAGTACTTC. This encodes CASSLSGSSWTSGSFPYEQYF.

The gene calls are TRBV24-1 and TRBJ2-2, with D possibly TRBD2 on 7 matching bases. Between the trimmed V and J ends, which lost 12 bases and 0 bases, there was a span of 13 bases. The CDR3 is 14 amino acids. CDR1 is KGHDR and CDR2 is SFDVKD in the germline V gene. CDR3 sequence reads: CACGGGSNTGELFF. The CDR3 region has the DNA TGTGCCTGCGGGGGCGGTTCGAACACCGGGGAGCTGTTTTTT.

The chain couples TRBV5-5 to TRBJ1-5; tentatively, D is TRBD1 (6 bases). Germline V gives CDR1 SGHKS, CDR2 YYEKEE (reference sequence). The V and J ends lost 0 bases and 6 bases respectively, with 19 bases between them. This CDR3 comprises 17 residues. Written as DNA, the CDR3 is TGTGCCAGCAGCTTGGTATTGGACAGTCAAGTGGGTCAGCCCCAGCATTTT. Its translation is CASSLVLDSQVGQPQHF.

The CDR3 protein is CASSTGREQFF. CDR3 nucleotides: TGTGCCAGCAGCACAGGACGGGAGCAGTTCTTC. The chain is built from TRBV27 and TRBJ2-1, with D tentatively TRBD1 (5 bases). Germline V gene data show CDR1 as MNHEY and CDR2 as SMNVEV (reference sequence). The V gene lost 6 bases and the J gene lost 10 bases, with 10 bases spanning the gap. The CDR3 totals 11 residues.

This clone showed up just once. This chain's CDR3 is CASSESSGRAYQQFF. Here the CDR3 DNA reads TGTGCCAGCAGTGAATCTAGCGGGAGGGCCTACCAGCAGTTCTTC. This chain links TRBV25-1 with TRBJ2-1; 12 bases line up with TRBD2. This CDR3 contains 15 residues. Germline V CDR1 and CDR2: MGHDK, SYGVNS. J lost 11 bases, V lost 1 base, and 6 bases had no gene match.

In this sample, this clone turned up once. DNA of the CDR3: TGCGCCAGTCGGGCGTCGGGAGTACTTTTGGAATATGGCTACACCTTC. This gives the protein CASRASGVLLEYGYTF. This chain uses TRBV10-1 with TRBJ1-2; D unclear. The V gene's germline CDR1 is WNHNN and CDR2 SYGVQD (reference sequence). The CDR3 is 16 residues long. Trimming took off 9 bases at V and 5 bases at J, with 25 bases between the two ends.

The chain combines TRBV5-1 with TRBJ2-3; D is possibly TRBD1 (6 bases). CDR1 and CDR2 (germline): SGHRS, YFSETQ. Trimming shortened V by 0 bases and J by 6 bases, and 14 bases separated the two germline ends. The CDR3 is 15 residues long. The DNA for the CDR3 is TGCGCCAGCAGCTTGGGTGTCAGGGGTATGGATACGCAGTATTTT. Its protein is CASSLGVRGMDTQYF.

The chain is built from TRBV3-1 (or the pseudogene TRBV3-2) and TRBJ1-4, with D uncertain. The germline V and J ends were trimmed by 1 base and 8 bases, with 11 bases remaining between them. The CDR3 runs 14 residues. Germline assignment: CDR1 LGHDT and CDR2 YNNKEL (reference sequence). Here the CDR3 reads CASSQGGPREKLFF. DNA of the CDR3: TGTGCCAGCAGCCAAGGAGGGCCGCGGGAAAAACTGTTTTTT.

In this sample, this clone turned up once. DNA of the CDR3: TGCGCCAGCAGCTGTATACTAGCGGAGAATCAAGAGACCCAGTACTTC. Translating gives CASSCILAENQETQYF. The chain carries TRBV5-1 and TRBJ2-5, with TRBD2 identical over 8 bases. The germline V gene encodes CDR1 SGHRS and CDR2 YFSETQ. V lost 3 bases, J lost 2 bases, and 9 bases stayed unmatched. The length of the CDR3 is 16 residues.

This chain links TRBV6-5 with TRBJ2-5; 12 bases are shared with TRBD1. This CDR3 has 15 residues. The junction had 5 bases not matched to a gene; V was cut back by 4 bases and J by 5 bases. CDR1 and CDR2 from the germline V gene are MNHEY and SVGAGI. CDR3: CASSSGTGGSETQYF. As DNA, the CDR3 is TGTGCCAGCAGTTCCGGGACAGGGGGCTCGGAGACCCAGTACTTC.

V and J are TRBV7-3 and TRBJ2-3; the D gene is possibly TRBD2 (5 bases). This CDR3 has 14 residues. The ends were cut back, 5 bases at V and 8 bases at J, with 17 bases in the middle. CDR1 and CDR2 (germline): SGHTA, FQGTGA. As DNA, the CDR3 is TGTGCCAGCAGCCCAATCACCCCTGCGGGTACGCAGTATTTT. This translates into CASSPITPAGTQYF.

The CDR3 nucleotides are TGTGCCAGCAGTTTATTAGAGGGAAAACTGTTTTTT. Its translation is CASSLLEGKLFF. This chain uses TRBV28 with TRBJ1-4, with D hard to call. Germline assignment: CDR1 MDHEN and CDR2 SYDVKM. CDR3 length: 12 residues. The germline V and J ends were trimmed by 1 base and 10 bases, with 7 bases remaining between them.

The rearrangement links TRBV7-2 to TRBJ1-2; 7 bases align to TRBD1. The CDR3 is made up of 14 amino acids. Losses at the gene ends were 4 bases for V and 7 bases for J; bases not matched to a gene: 9. The germline gives CDR1 SGHTA, CDR2 FQGNSA. CDR3 residues: CASSSGQVRGGYTF. The CDR3 DNA sequence: TGTGCCAGCAGCTCCGGACAGGTACGGGGTGGCTACACCTTC.

The chain has TRBV27 and TRBJ2-1; the D gene is possibly TRBD1 (5 bases). The CDR3 sequence is 14 residues long. Trimming removed 5 bases at V and 3 bases at J, with 11 bases between. The germline V gene has CDR1 MNHEY and CDR2 SMNVEV (reference sequence). For the CDR3, the DNA is TGTGCCAGCAGTCCCAGGGTTTTCTACAATGAGCAGTTCTTC. The encoded protein is CASSPRVFYNEQFF.

The genes are TRBV2 and TRBJ2-1, with TRBD2 matching over 9 bases. The junction had 8 bases not matched to a gene; V was cut back by 6 bases and J by 5 bases. The germline gives CDR1 SNHLY, CDR2 FYNNEI. CDR3 length equals 15 residues. Here the CDR3 reads CASRKAGGVHNEQFF. CDR3 bases: TGTGCCAGCAGGAAAGCGGGGGGAGTTCACAATGAGCAGTTCTTC.

This rearrangement joins TRBV7-2 to TRBJ2-1, with a possible D match to TRBD2 (6 bases). This CDR3 region has 13 residues. Germline V CDR1 and CDR2: SGHTA, FQGNSA. Trimming pared 2 bases from V and 12 bases from J, leaving 14 bases between. The DNA for the CDR3 is TGTGCCAGCAGCTTAAGGCGGGAAATGGTGCAGTTCTTC. Residues: CASSLRREMVQFF.